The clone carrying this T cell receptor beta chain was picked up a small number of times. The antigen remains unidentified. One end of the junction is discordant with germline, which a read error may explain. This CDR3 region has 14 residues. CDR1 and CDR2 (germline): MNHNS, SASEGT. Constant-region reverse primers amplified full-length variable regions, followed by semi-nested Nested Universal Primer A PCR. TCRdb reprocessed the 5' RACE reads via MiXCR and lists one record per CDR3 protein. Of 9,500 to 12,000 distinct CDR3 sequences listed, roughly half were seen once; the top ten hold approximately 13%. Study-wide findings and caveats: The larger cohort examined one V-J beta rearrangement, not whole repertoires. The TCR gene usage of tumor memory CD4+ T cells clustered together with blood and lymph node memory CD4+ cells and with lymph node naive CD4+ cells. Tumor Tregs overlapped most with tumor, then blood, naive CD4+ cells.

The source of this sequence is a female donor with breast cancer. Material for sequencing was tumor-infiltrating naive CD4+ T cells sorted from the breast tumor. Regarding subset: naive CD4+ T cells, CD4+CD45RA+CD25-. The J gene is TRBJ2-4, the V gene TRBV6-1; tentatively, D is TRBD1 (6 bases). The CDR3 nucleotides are TGTGCCAGCAGGTCAACACTCCTCGGACAGACCGATATCTTC. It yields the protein CASRSTLLGQTDIF.